This T cell receptor beta chain originates from a study of CD8 T cells in Susac syndrome. Regarding the study as a whole: A relatively small number of individuals underwent TCR sequencing and HLA analysis.

From germline, CDR1 is MGHRA and CDR2 YSYEKL. The V gene lost 1 base and the J gene lost 4 bases, with 11 bases spanning the gap. This CDR3 has 16 residues. On this clonotype itself: As yet, its antigen is unknown.

The RNA, about 0.45 to 1 ug, was put through reverse transcription using random hexamers. An immunoSEQ multiplex PCR generated amplified TCR beta CDR3 products spanning 54 Vbeta and 13 Jbeta. TCRdb passed the immunoSEQ multiplex PCR reads through MiXCR, listing each CDR3 protein once. Counted here are 90,000 or so distinct CDR3 sequences, approximately 95% occurring once; the ten biggest clones make up 0.32%. The sample was CD8+ T cells from PBMCs. The receptor comes from a human donor in good health. This chain links TRBV4-1 with TRBJ2-6; weak D call: TRBD2 (6 bases). CDR3 bases: TGCGCCAGCAGCCAAGTGGAGGGGCGGGGGGCCAACGTCCTGACTTTC. It yields the protein CASSQVEGRGANVLTF.